Listed here are 23 T cell receptor beta chains from one sample, sequenced in a study of cytomegalovirus exposure and HLA in healthy donors. Measured with immunoSEQ multiplex PCR; TCRdb has only the in-frame clones, and not every one. Here the sample spans about 360,000 clones, about nine tenths being singletons. The sequenced material came from PBMCs. The origin of the receptors is a woman under 30 in good health and CMV-seronegative.

The chain employs TRBV6-5 and TRBJ2-1; 9 bases are shared with TRBD2. Germline lookup yields CDR1 MNHEY and CDR2 SVGAGI. V was pared by 2 bases and J by 8 bases, with 4 bases of the junction left unmatched. The CDR3 loop spans 14 amino acids. The CDR3 region has the DNA TGTGCCAGCAGTTACGGCGGGAGGGTCGATGAGCAGTTCTTC. The encoded protein is CASSYGGRVDEQFF.

The gene calls are TRBV6-1 and TRBJ2-7; D is possibly TRBD2 (6 bases). Deletions cut 2 bases from V and 3 bases from J, with 11 bases between. The CDR3 extends over 14 amino acids. Germline V gene lookup returns CDR1 MNHNS and CDR2 SASEGT. The DNA for the CDR3 is TGTGCCAGCAGTGAAAGTGTGGGGGGCTACGAGCAGTACTTC. Amino acid sequence: CASSESVGGYEQYF.

This rearrangement joins TRBV5-1 to TRBJ2-2; D might be TRBD1 (6 bases). V was pared by 3 bases and J by 1 base, with 16 bases between. This CDR3 has 17 residues. Germline V gene lookup returns CDR1 SGHRS and CDR2 YFSETQ. In DNA, the CDR3 is TGCGCCAGCAGCTCGCTAAATCTACAGGGGAACACCGGGGAGCTGTTTTTT. Amino acids: CASSSLNLQGNTGELFF. Using reference TRBV5-1 and TRBJ2-2 for the parts outside the CDR3, the full variable domain is KAGVTQTPRYLIKTRGQQVTLSCSPISGHRSVSWYQQTPGQGLQFLFEYFSETQRNKGNFPGRFSGRQFSNSRSEMNVSTLELGDSALYLCASSSLNLQGNTGELFFGEGSRLTVL.

The V and J genes are TRBV27 and TRBJ2-1; TRBD2 agrees at 7 bases. The V segment lost 2 bases and the J segment 2 bases; nucleotides outside the gene matches: 3. Germline V lookup: CDR1 MNHEY, CDR2 SMNVEV (reference sequence). The CDR3 loop spans 15 amino acids. As DNA, the CDR3 is TGTGCCAGCAGTTTAGTCGGGAGGCCCTACAATGAGCAGTTCTTC. Translation gives CASSLVGRPYNEQFF.

J is TRBJ2-2 and V is TRBV9; D unclear. Germline CDR1 is SGDLS and CDR2 is YYNGEE. The length of the CDR3 is 14 residues. Trimming took off 4 bases at V and 7 bases at J, with 14 bases between the two ends. The CDR3 is CASSSQAGFGELFF. DNA of the CDR3: TGTGCCAGCAGCTCCCAGGCCGGTTTCGGGGAGCTGTTTTTT.

Points on this clone: Distinct nucleotide sequences in the sample also encode this CDR3. CDR3 residues: CASSEVISADTQYF. The CDR3 DNA is TGTGCCAGCAGCGAGGTCATTTCGGCAGATACGCAGTATTTT. J is TRBJ2-3 and V is TRBV2; D ambiguous. Germline V gives CDR1 SNHLY, CDR2 FYNNEI. The CDR3 is made up of 14 amino acids. V gave up 6 bases and J gave up 4 bases, with 14 bases separating them.

Remarks on this clone: Other nucleotide sequences from this sample produce the same CDR3. The chain recombines TRBV30 with TRBJ2-7; D is ambiguous. Looked up from germline, CDR1 is GTSNPN and CDR2 is SVGIG (reference sequence). The length of the CDR3 is 12 residues. V shed 0 bases and J shed 3 bases, with 6 bases lying between them. The chain's CDR3 is CAWSVPGYEQYF. The DNA of the CDR3 is TGTGCCTGGAGTGTGCCCGGCTACGAGCAGTACTTC.

The chain joins TRBV19 to TRBJ1-2; 7 bases line up with TRBD1. The V segment lost 6 bases and the J segment 8 bases; nucleotides outside the gene matches: 15. The germline V gene encodes CDR1 LNHDA and CDR2 SQIVND (reference sequence). The CDR3 runs 15 residues. Here the CDR3 DNA reads TGTGCCAGTAGCGAGGAGGGACAGCTAACGGGAGGCTACACCTTC. Encoded protein: CASSEEGQLTGGYTF.

This clone was detected only once. The genes are TRBV6-1 and TRBJ2-7; 9 bases are a match to TRBD1. Germline-derived CDR1 and CDR2 are MNHNS and SASEGT. Unmatched junction bases numbered 12, after V lost 6 bases and J lost 6 bases. This CDR3 region has 15 residues. The CDR3 nucleotides are TGTGCCAGCAGGGCCCCGGGACAGGGATGGGGCGAGCAGTACTTC. This sequence encodes CASRAPGQGWGEQYF.

The V gene is TRBV10-2, the J gene TRBJ2-3; D may be TRBD2 (6 bases). Germline CDR1 reads WSHSY; CDR2 reads SAAADI. V lost 0 bases and J 0 bases, leaving 10 bases between the germline ends. This CDR3 comprises 16 residues. The CDR3 DNA sequence: TGCGCCAGCAGTGAGTCGCCCAGCGGGAGCACAGATACGCAGTATTTT. Amino acids: CASSESPSGSTDTQYF.

The chain employs TRBV5-4 and TRBJ1-1, with a tentative D call TRBD1 (6 bases). The CDR3 has 15 amino acids. The V end was cut by 3 bases, the J end by 7 bases, with 19 bases between. Germline V gene data show CDR1 as SGHNT and CDR2 as YYREEE (reference sequence). CDR3: CASSSRGGQAFEAFF. Written as DNA, the CDR3 is TGTGCCAGCAGCTCACGGGGGGGGCAGGCTTTTGAAGCTTTCTTT.

This chain joins TRBV30 and TRBJ2-3; perhaps TRBD2 as D (6 bases). Per the germline V gene, CDR1 is GTSNPN and CDR2 is SVGIG (reference sequence). V was pared by 0 bases and J by 3 bases, with 13 bases between. The CDR3 has 15 residues. The CDR3 nucleotides are TGTGCCTGGAGTGTCTGGAGGGGTCTAACAGATACGCAGTATTTT. Translation gives CAWSVWRGLTDTQYF.

The chain recombines TRBV5-1 with TRBJ2-1; 10 bases agree with TRBD2. The germline V gene has CDR1 SGHRS and CDR2 YFSETQ. The V and J ends lost 1 base and 3 bases, in that order; junction bases with no gene match: 13. The CDR3 covers 19 residues. The CDR3 coding sequence is TGCGCCAGCAGCTTGCTGTCCCTAGCGGGAGTCCCCGGCTACAATGAGCAGTTCTTC. It encodes CASSLLSLAGVPGYNEQFF.

In this sample, this clone turned up a few times. V is TRBV6-5 and J is TRBJ1-1; tentatively, D is TRBD1 (6 bases). The CDR3 is 13 residues long. Germline V gene data show CDR1 as MNHEY and CDR2 as SVGAGI. V lost 6 bases to trimming and J lost 1 base, with 9 bases between them. The CDR3 loop is CASRQGTNTEAFF. The CDR3 nucleotides are TGTGCCAGCAGACAGGGTACGAACACTGAAGCTTTCTTT.

The rearrangement links TRBV5-1 to TRBJ1-1; no clear D gene. V lost 0 bases and J lost 3, with 12 bases in between. Germline CDR1 reads SGHRS; CDR2 reads YFSETQ. The CDR3 runs to 15 residues. In nucleotides, the CDR3 is TGCGCCAGCAGCTTGGCGGCGGGTCCGGACACTGAAGCTTTCTTT. Its translation is CASSLAAGPDTEAFF.

The chain joins TRBV27 to TRBJ1-6; no reliable D call. V dropped 1 base and J dropped 0 bases, with 10 bases sitting between them. There are 17 residues in the CDR3. Looked up from germline, CDR1 is MNHEY and CDR2 is SMNVEV (reference sequence). The CDR3 DNA is TGTGCCAGCAGTTTATTGGGCCGCAGCTCCTATAATTCACCCCTCCACTTT. It encodes CASSLLGRSSYNSPLHF.

The chain combines TRBV28 with TRBJ2-3, with D hard to call. The CDR3 sequence is 13 residues long. V shed 1 base and J shed 1 base, with 3 bases lying between them. In germline, CDR1 is MDHEN, CDR2 SYDVKM. CDR3 nucleotide sequence: TGTGCCAGCAGTTTATTCGGCACAGATACGCAGTATTTT. This gives the protein CASSLFGTDTQYF.

This clone was picked up one time. The chain employs TRBV27 and TRBJ1-2; 8 bases are shared with TRBD1. Looked up from germline, CDR1 is MNHEY and CDR2 is SMNVEV (reference sequence). The CDR3 totals 15 residues. V lost 1 base and J lost 4; bases outside the gene matches: 5. The CDR3: CASSLFPGGAYGYTF. The CDR3 DNA is TGTGCCAGCAGTTTATTCCCAGGGGGCGCCTATGGCTACACCTTC.

The chain links TRBV7-9 to TRBJ2-4; D may be TRBD1 (5 bases). CDR1 is SEHNR and CDR2 is FQNEAQ in the germline V gene (reference sequence). The V end was cut by 5 bases, the J end by 0 bases, with 14 bases between. The CDR3 is 16 residues long. The CDR3 DNA follows: TGTGCCAGCAGCCCAGGGCAGGAGCTAGCCAAAAACATTCAGTACTTC. Protein sequence: CASSPGQELAKNIQYF.

The CDR3 nucleotides are TGTGCCAGCAGTGCTAGCCGGGGGGGATACCCTAGCACAGATACGCAGTATTTT. Protein: CASSASRGGYPSTDTQYF. V and J are TRBV28 and TRBJ2-3; TRBD2 matches 8 bases. V shed 5 bases, J shed 0 bases, and the junction held 13 bases outside the gene matches. The CDR3 covers 18 residues. The germline V gene encodes CDR1 MDHEN and CDR2 SYDVKM.

The gene calls are TRBV10-3 and TRBJ2-3; a possible D gene is TRBD2 (6 bases). CDR1 is ENHRY, CDR2 SYGVKD, per germline. This CDR3 spans 13 amino acids. V lost 5 bases and J lost 4, with 10 bases in between. CDR3 loop: CAISQTSPDTQYF. CDR3 bases: TGTGCCATCAGTCAGACTAGTCCAGATACGCAGTATTTT.

This clone was recorded once. This chain joins TRBV7-8 and TRBJ1-1, with D possibly matching TRBD1 (5 bases). The CDR3 is 16 residues long. Germline V gene lookup returns CDR1 SGHVS and CDR2 FQNEAQ. The germline V and J ends were trimmed by 7 bases and 0 bases, with 18 bases remaining between them. The CDR3 is CASILLTGGMNTEAFF. The CDR3 DNA follows: TGTGCCAGCATCCTTTTAACAGGAGGGATGAACACTGAAGCTTTCTTT.

The V call is TRBV15, the J call TRBJ2-2; D possibly corresponds to TRBD1 (6 bases). The CDR3 has 14 amino acids. Germline V gene data show CDR1 as LNHNV and CDR2 as YYDKDF (reference sequence). V dropped 3 bases and J dropped 3 bases, with 8 bases sitting between them. CDR3 in amino acids: CATSSQGYTGELFF. In nucleotides, the CDR3 is TGTGCCACCAGCAGCCAGGGGTACACCGGGGAGCTGTTTTTT.